One sample yielded the 14 T cell receptor beta chains listed below, sequenced in a study of shared clonotypes between healthy human individuals. In the naive CD8 group, cells lacked CD45RO and were positively selected for CCR7, so terminally differentiated effector memory CD45RA+ cells were left out. Data came from immunoSEQ multiplex PCR; TCRdb stores just in-frame clones and leaves some out. The sample carries about 1,900,000 clones, around 96% recorded once. The sample taken for sequencing was naive CD8+ T cells sorted from blood. The source of these receptors is a man younger than 30 in good health.

The chain couples TRBV2 to TRBJ1-6; 11 bases align to TRBD1. The CDR3 covers 15 residues. Germline V lookup: CDR1 SNHLY, CDR2 FYNNEI. With 6 bases clipped from V and 8 bases from J, the junction kept 6 bases outside the gene matches. The DNA of the CDR3 is TGTGCCAGCAGCCCAATGGGACAGGGGGATTCACCCCTCCACTTT. Translation gives CASSPMGQGDSPLHF.

The chain is built from TRBV6-5 and TRBJ1-1; 7 bases are a match to TRBD1. This CDR3 is built from 14 residues. Germline lookup yields CDR1 MNHEY and CDR2 SVGAGI. Unmatched junction bases numbered 7, after V lost 6 bases and J lost 3 bases. The chain's CDR3 is CASRLQGRDTEAFF. CDR3 DNA sequence: TGTGCCAGCAGGTTACAGGGGCGCGACACTGAAGCTTTCTTT.

This sequence joins TRBV27 and TRBJ1-4; D call uncertain. Germline assignment: CDR1 MNHEY and CDR2 SMNVEV (reference sequence). Deletions cut 4 bases from V and 0 bases from J, with 9 bases between. The CDR3 totals 15 residues. This CDR3 is CASSSYGTTNEKLFF. The CDR3 DNA reads as TGTGCCAGCAGTTCCTACGGAACAACTAATGAAAAACTGTTTTTT.

V usage is TRBV13 and J usage is TRBJ2-3; 13 positions match TRBD2. The CDR3 has 16 amino acids. Germline lookup yields CDR1 PRHDT and CDR2 FYEKMQ (reference sequence). J was trimmed by 2 bases and V by 5 bases; bases with no gene match: 4. The CDR3 DNA reads as TGTGCCAGCAGCGCGACTAGCGGGGGGATCACAGATACGCAGTATTTT. Protein product: CASSATSGGITDTQYF.

This sequence joins TRBV27 and TRBJ2-7; weak D call: TRBD2 (5 bases). Germline-derived CDR1 and CDR2 are MNHEY and SMNVEV (reference sequence). Trimming shortened V by 6 bases and J by 4 bases, and 19 bases separated the two germline ends. The CDR3 runs to 15 residues. The DNA for the CDR3 is TGTGCCAGCAGCGTGGCTAGCAGTTCTCGTTACGAGCAGTACTTC. This gives the protein CASSVASSSRYEQYF.

The chain employs TRBV6-6 and TRBJ2-1; D not resolved. The germline CDR1 and CDR2 sequences are MNHNY and SVGAGI (reference sequence). The CDR3 consists of 13 residues. V dropped 5 bases and J dropped 4 bases, with 9 bases sitting between them. The chain's CDR3 is CASSGNGYNEQFF. The CDR3 DNA follows: TGTGCCAGCAGTGGGAACGGGTACAATGAGCAGTTCTTC.

With regard to this clone: Compared with germline, one end of the junction differs, possibly owing to a read error. The chain links TRBV7-7 to TRBJ2-1; 10 nucleotides match TRBD2. Germline V CDR1 and CDR2: SSHAT, FNYEAQ (reference sequence). This CDR3 is built from 18 residues. The CDR3 sequence is CASSLESQGTSDYNEQFF. CDR3 DNA: TGTGCTAGCAGCTTAGAATCACAGGGGACTAGCGACTACAATGAGCAGTTCTTC.

The gene calls are TRBV5-4 and TRBJ2-1; no clear D gene. The CDR3 has 13 residues. In germline, CDR1 is SGHNT, CDR2 YYREEE (reference sequence). Trimming shortened V by 4 bases and J by 6 bases, and 11 bases separated the two germline ends. The CDR3 region is CASSESLINEQFF. The CDR3 DNA reads as TGTGCCAGCAGCGAGTCCCTCATCAATGAGCAGTTCTTC.

V usage is TRBV7-8 and J usage is TRBJ1-3; weak D call: TRBD1 (5 bases). This CDR3 region has 14 residues. Germline V gene lookup returns CDR1 SGHVS and CDR2 FQNEAQ. Trimming shortened V by 3 bases and J by 0 bases, and 6 bases separated the two germline ends. The chain's CDR3 is CASSFTGSGNTIYF. CDR3 DNA sequence: TGTGCCAGCAGCTTTACAGGCTCTGGAAACACCATATATTTT.

This clone is a singleton in its sample. The chain combines TRBV4-2 with TRBJ2-7; D is unresolved. Germline loops: CDR1 LGHNA, CDR2 YNFKEQ. Trimming shortened V by 1 base and J by 3 bases, and 10 bases separated the two germline ends. The CDR3 spans 14 residues. The DNA of the CDR3 is TGTGCCAGCAGCCAAGTAGGCCTTGGCTACGAGCAGTACTTC. This codes for CASSQVGLGYEQYF.

The V and J genes are TRBV4-3 and TRBJ1-2; D uncertain. Between the trimmed V and J ends, which lost 0 bases and 4 bases, there was a span of 12 bases. The CDR3 extends over 15 amino acids. Germline CDR1 LGHNA, CDR2 YSLEER. CDR3 amino acids: CASSQDHVGLYGYTF. The CDR3 DNA reads as TGCGCCAGCAGCCAAGATCACGTTGGCCTCTATGGCTACACCTTC.

The chain couples TRBV5-8 to TRBJ1-2, with D maybe TRBD1 (5 bases). This CDR3 has 14 amino acids. Germline CDR1 is SGHTS and CDR2 is YDEGEE. The V and J ends lost 4 bases and 4 bases respectively, with 14 bases between them. CDR3 in amino acids: CASSGDGAGYGYTF. The CDR3 DNA reads TGTGCCAGCAGCGGGGACGGGGCGGGCTATGGCTACACCTTC.

V is TRBV10-3 and J is TRBJ1-2; 12 bases agree with TRBD1. Trimming took 5 bases from V and 6 from J; bases not matched to a gene: 13. Per germline, CDR1 ENHRY and CDR2 SYGVKD. The CDR3 is made up of 17 amino acids. CDR3 protein: CAISSPGQGAQEHGYTF. The CDR3 DNA reads as TGTGCCATCAGTTCCCCGGGACAGGGGGCGCAGGAACATGGCTACACCTTC.

This chain's CDR3 is CASSLSGPEYNEQFF. DNA of the CDR3: TGTGCCAGCAGTTTATCGGGCCCAGAATACAATGAGCAGTTCTTC. The rearrangement uses TRBV27 and TRBJ2-1; D is unresolved. CDR3 length: 15 residues. CDR1 and CDR2 from the germline V gene are MNHEY and SMNVEV (reference sequence). Trimming removed 0 bases from V and 4 bases from J, with 10 bases in between.